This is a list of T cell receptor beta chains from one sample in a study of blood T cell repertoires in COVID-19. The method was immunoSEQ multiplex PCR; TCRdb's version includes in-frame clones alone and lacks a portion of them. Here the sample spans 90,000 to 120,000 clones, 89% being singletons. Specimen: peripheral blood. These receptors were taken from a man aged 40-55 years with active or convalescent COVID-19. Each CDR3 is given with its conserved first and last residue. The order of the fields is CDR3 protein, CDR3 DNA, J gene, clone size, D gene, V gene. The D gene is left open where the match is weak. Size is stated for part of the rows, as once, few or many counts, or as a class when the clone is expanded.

cdr3_aa: CAWSRGGHEQYF
cdr3_nt: TGTGCCTGGAGTAGAGGGGGCCATGAGCAGTACTTC
j_call: TRBJ2-7
clone_size: -
d_call: TRBD1
v_call: TRBV30

cdr3_aa: CATGGNNEKLFF
cdr3_nt: TGTGCCACCGGCGGTAATAATGAAAAACTGTTTTTT
j_call: TRBJ1-4
clone_size: -
d_call: -
v_call: TRBV28

cdr3_aa: CASSQDLRGLETQYF
cdr3_nt: TGTGCCAGCAGCCAGGATCTGCGAGGATTGGAGACCCAGTACTTC
j_call: TRBJ2-5
clone_size: -
d_call: -
v_call: TRBV3-1/TRBV3-2

cdr3_aa: CASSEVGETQYF
cdr3_nt: TGTGCCAGCAGTGAAGTCGGGGAGACCCAGTACTTC
j_call: TRBJ2-5
clone_size: -
d_call: -
v_call: TRBV25-1

cdr3_aa: CASRQFSGAQNTGELFF
cdr3_nt: TGTGCCAGCAGGCAATTCTCAGGGGCGCAAAACACCGGGGAGCTGTTTTTT
j_call: TRBJ2-2
clone_size: -
d_call: -
v_call: TRBV11-2

cdr3_aa: CASSPVSSGVTGSGYTF
cdr3_nt: TGTGCCAGCTCCCCAGTCTCATCAGGGGTAACTGGTAGTGGCTACACCTTC
j_call: TRBJ1-2
clone_size: -
d_call: -
v_call: TRBV28

cdr3_aa: CASSESVSGTQYF
cdr3_nt: TGCGCCAGCAGTGAGTCGGTTAGCGGGACCCAGTACTTC
j_call: TRBJ2-5
clone_size: -
d_call: -
v_call: TRBV10-1

cdr3_aa: CASSQDRGRAGELFF
cdr3_nt: TGCGCCAGCAGCCAAGATCGCGGGAGGGCCGGGGAGCTGTTTTTT
j_call: TRBJ2-2
clone_size: -
d_call: TRBD2
v_call: TRBV4-3

cdr3_aa: CASSSPGQGYEQYF
cdr3_nt: TGTGCCAGCTCATCCCCGGGACAGGGCTACGAGCAGTACTTC
j_call: TRBJ2-7
clone_size: -
d_call: TRBD1
v_call: TRBV18

cdr3_aa: CASSDRDGQPQHF
cdr3_nt: TGTGCCAGTAGCGACAGGGACGGTCAGCCCCAGCATTTT
j_call: TRBJ1-5
clone_size: -
d_call: TRBD1
v_call: TRBV19

cdr3_aa: CASSDREYETQYF
cdr3_nt: TGTGCCAGCAGCGACAGGGAGTACGAGACCCAGTACTTC
j_call: TRBJ2-5
clone_size: -
d_call: TRBD1
v_call: TRBV2

cdr3_aa: CASSRLAGRYNEQFF
cdr3_nt: TGTGCCAGCAGTAGACTAGCGGGACGCTACAATGAGCAGTTCTTC
j_call: TRBJ2-1
clone_size: -
d_call: TRBD2
v_call: TRBV2

cdr3_aa: CAWRTGSSGNTIYF
cdr3_nt: TGTGCCTGGCGTACAGGGAGCTCTGGAAACACCATATATTTT
j_call: TRBJ1-3
clone_size: -
d_call: -
v_call: TRBV30

cdr3_aa: CASSRTGTGISGYTF
cdr3_nt: TGTGCCAGCAGCAGGACCGGGACAGGGATTTCTGGCTACACCTTC
j_call: TRBJ1-2
clone_size: -
d_call: TRBD1
v_call: TRBV7-3

cdr3_aa: CASSTFGTTNEKLFF
cdr3_nt: TGTGCCAGTAGTACGTTCGGGACAACTAATGAAAAACTGTTTTTT
j_call: TRBJ1-4
clone_size: -
d_call: -
v_call: TRBV19

cdr3_aa: CASSLAGRIIYGYTF
cdr3_nt: TGTGCCAGCAGCTTAGCGGGGAGGATCATCTATGGCTACACCTTC
j_call: TRBJ1-2
clone_size: -
d_call: -
v_call: TRBV11-2

cdr3_aa: CASSSSNEQFF
cdr3_nt: TGTGCCAGCAGTAGTAGCAATGAGCAGTTCTTC
j_call: TRBJ2-1
clone_size: -
d_call: -
v_call: TRBV28

cdr3_aa: CASSPNGLAVNEQFF
cdr3_nt: TGTGCCAGCAGCCCGAATGGACTAGCGGTTAATGAGCAGTTCTTC
j_call: TRBJ2-1
clone_size: -
d_call: TRBD2
v_call: TRBV3-1/TRBV3-2

cdr3_aa: CASSPTGTGHWQPQHF
cdr3_nt: TGTGCCAGTAGTCCCACCGGGACAGGGCACTGGCAGCCCCAGCATTTT
j_call: TRBJ1-5
clone_size: few
d_call: TRBD1
v_call: TRBV19

cdr3_aa: CASSRLGANTEAFF
cdr3_nt: TGCGCCAGCAGCCGGCTAGGGGCGAACACTGAAGCTTTCTTT
j_call: TRBJ1-1
clone_size: once
d_call: -
v_call: TRBV4-3

cdr3_aa: CSVVYSNTEAFF
cdr3_nt: TGCAGCGTTGTTTACAGTAACACTGAAGCTTTCTTT
j_call: TRBJ1-1
clone_size: -
d_call: -
v_call: TRBV29-1

cdr3_aa: CASSPAGNTIYF
cdr3_nt: TGTGCCAGCAGCCCCGCGGGGAACACCATATATTTT
j_call: TRBJ1-3
clone_size: -
d_call: -
v_call: TRBV7-8

cdr3_aa: CAISALGGTPYEQYF
cdr3_nt: TGTGCCATCAGCGCCCTCGGCGGGACCCCTTACGAGCAGTACTTC
j_call: TRBJ2-7
clone_size: -
d_call: -
v_call: TRBV10-3

cdr3_aa: CASSLDGVLYGYTF
cdr3_nt: TGTGCCAGCAGCTTAGACGGGGTCTTATATGGCTACACCTTC
j_call: TRBJ1-2
clone_size: -
d_call: -
v_call: TRBV11-2

cdr3_aa: CASSPSGVSSTDTQYF
cdr3_nt: TGTGCCAGCAGTCCTTCGGGGGTTTCTAGCACAGATACGCAGTATTTT
j_call: TRBJ2-3
clone_size: -
d_call: -
v_call: TRBV6-4

cdr3_aa: CASFPGGYQPQHF
cdr3_nt: TGTGCCTCCTTCCCGGGGGGTTATCAGCCCCAGCATTTT
j_call: TRBJ1-5
clone_size: -
d_call: -
v_call: TRBV21-1

cdr3_aa: CASSPSLAGAQGNEQFF
cdr3_nt: TGTGCCAGCTCACCTTCTCTAGCGGGAGCCCAAGGGAATGAGCAGTTCTTC
j_call: TRBJ2-1
clone_size: -
d_call: TRBD2
v_call: TRBV18

cdr3_aa: CASTQGGPGGYTF
cdr3_nt: TGTGCCAGCACCCAGGGCGGACCCGGTGGCTACACCTTC
j_call: TRBJ1-2
clone_size: -
d_call: -
v_call: TRBV5-6

cdr3_aa: CASSKRTSGGGTDTQYF
cdr3_nt: TGTGCCAGCAGCAAAAGGACTAGCGGGGGAGGGACAGATACGCAGTATTTT
j_call: TRBJ2-3
clone_size: -
d_call: -
v_call: TRBV21-1

cdr3_aa: CASSAGQGGTEAFF
cdr3_nt: TGTGCCAGCTCGGCGGGACAGGGGGGGACTGAAGCTTTCTTT
j_call: TRBJ1-1
clone_size: -
d_call: TRBD1
v_call: TRBV18

cdr3_aa: CASSLAGGGYTF
cdr3_nt: TGCGCCAGCAGCTTGGCGGGGGGTGGCTACACCTTC
j_call: TRBJ1-2
clone_size: -
d_call: -
v_call: TRBV5-1

cdr3_aa: CSAYLVSEQYF
cdr3_nt: TGCAGTGCTTACTTAGTCTCCGAGCAGTACTTC
j_call: TRBJ2-7
clone_size: -
d_call: -
v_call: TRBV20-1

cdr3_aa: CSATWGQPF
cdr3_nt: TGCAGTGCTACCTGGGGACAGCCCTTC
j_call: TRBJ2-7
clone_size: -
d_call: TRBD1
v_call: TRBV20-1

cdr3_aa: CASSRTSGNSYEQYF
cdr3_nt: TGTGCCAGCAGTCGGACTAGCGGAAATTCCTACGAGCAGTACTTC
j_call: TRBJ2-7
clone_size: -
d_call: TRBD2
v_call: TRBV27

cdr3_aa: CASSPGTGNKNIQYF
cdr3_nt: TGTGCCAGCAGTCCGGGGACAGGGAACAAAAACATTCAGTACTTC
j_call: TRBJ2-4
clone_size: -
d_call: TRBD1
v_call: TRBV28

cdr3_aa: CASSDLGGSDTQYF
cdr3_nt: TGTGCCAGCAGTGACCTCGGGGGATCAGATACGCAGTATTTT
j_call: TRBJ2-3
clone_size: -
d_call: -
v_call: TRBV6-4

cdr3_aa: CASSIGQVGNQPQHF
cdr3_nt: TGTGCCAGTAGTATAGGACAGGTTGGGAATCAGCCCCAGCATTTT
j_call: TRBJ1-5
clone_size: -
d_call: -
v_call: TRBV19

cdr3_aa: CASSYGTGDRQPQHF
cdr3_nt: TGTGCCAGTAGTTATGGGACAGGGGATCGTCAGCCCCAGCATTTT
j_call: TRBJ1-5
clone_size: -
d_call: TRBD1
v_call: TRBV19

cdr3_aa: CASSLFPGDNSPLHF
cdr3_nt: TGTGCCAGCAGCTTGTTCCCAGGGGATAATTCACCCCTCCACTTT
j_call: TRBJ1-6
clone_size: -
d_call: -
v_call: TRBV5-4

cdr3_aa: CAWSVLNTEAFF
cdr3_nt: TGTGCCTGGAGTGTACTTAACACTGAAGCTTTCTTT
j_call: TRBJ1-1
clone_size: -
d_call: -
v_call: TRBV30

cdr3_aa: CASSYEERGPNTGELFF
cdr3_nt: TGTGCCAGCAGTTACGAGGAGCGGGGCCCGAACACCGGGGAGCTGTTTTTT
j_call: TRBJ2-2
clone_size: -
d_call: TRBD2
v_call: TRBV6-2/TRBV6-3

cdr3_aa: CASSKVAGGWDEQFF
cdr3_nt: TGTGCCAGCAGCAAGGTCGCAGGTGGGTGGGATGAGCAGTTCTTC
j_call: TRBJ2-1
clone_size: -
d_call: -
v_call: TRBV21-1

cdr3_aa: CASSARPGTGNTIYF
cdr3_nt: TGTGCCAGCAGCGCACGTCCGGGGACTGGAAACACCATATATTTT
j_call: TRBJ1-3
clone_size: few
d_call: -
v_call: TRBV7-2

cdr3_aa: CASSSRGDEQFF
cdr3_nt: TGTGCCAGCAGCAGTAGAGGTGATGAGCAGTTCTTC
j_call: TRBJ2-1
clone_size: once
d_call: -
v_call: TRBV7-9

cdr3_aa: CASEKSSFLEGGGYTF
cdr3_nt: TGTGCCAGCGAAAAATCTTCCTTTCTCGAAGGGGGTGGCTACACCTTC
j_call: TRBJ1-2
clone_size: -
d_call: -
v_call: TRBV25-1

cdr3_aa: CASRPRGVGSETQYF
cdr3_nt: TGTGCCAGCAGACCACGGGGAGTGGGCTCGGAGACCCAGTACTTC
j_call: TRBJ2-5
clone_size: -
d_call: -
v_call: TRBV6-6

cdr3_aa: CASSQDGRGGYNEQFF
cdr3_nt: TGCGCCAGCAGCCAAGATGGGCGGGGTGGGTACAATGAGCAGTTCTTC
j_call: TRBJ2-1
clone_size: -
d_call: -
v_call: TRBV4-3

cdr3_aa: CASSLSMAGVTDTQYF
cdr3_nt: TGTGCCAGCAGTTTATCGATGGCGGGAGTAACAGATACGCAGTATTTT
j_call: TRBJ2-3
clone_size: -
d_call: TRBD2
v_call: TRBV27

cdr3_aa: CAWSVLQGGNQPQHF
cdr3_nt: TGTGCCTGGAGTGTACTCCAGGGGGGCAATCAGCCCCAGCATTTT
j_call: TRBJ1-5
clone_size: -
d_call: TRBD1
v_call: TRBV30

cdr3_aa: CASSVVDGMGNEQYF
cdr3_nt: TGTGCCAGCAGCGTAGTGGACGGGATGGGGAACGAGCAGTACTTC
j_call: TRBJ2-7
clone_size: -
d_call: -
v_call: TRBV9

cdr3_aa: CASSPGTGLYNEQFF
cdr3_nt: TGTGCCAGTAGTCCGGGGACAGGACTATACAATGAGCAGTTCTTC
j_call: TRBJ2-1
clone_size: -
d_call: TRBD1
v_call: TRBV19